Below are 8 T cell receptor beta chains sequenced from a single sample in a study of a mutant IDH1 vaccine in newly diagnosed glioma. Some clones are missing from TCRdb's copy, which holds only in-frame ones; the method was immunoSEQ multiplex PCR. The data contain 40,000 to 60,000 clones, more than 65% of them seen just once; the ten biggest clones take up roughly 6.3%. These receptors' antigens are unknown. Time point here: week 35, safety follow-up. Topical imiquimod accompanied each vaccine dose, which consisted of 300 ug of mutant IDH1 20-mer peptide. The material sequenced was PBMCs, taken from a glioma patient whose treatment included an IDH1 peptide vaccine. The receptors were sampled from a middle-aged man with glioma.

The V and J genes are TRBV10-3 and TRBJ1-3; D ambiguous. The CDR3 runs 14 residues. Germline lookup yields CDR1 ENHRY and CDR2 SYGVKD. With 0 bases removed from V and 3 bases from J, the gap between germline ends came to 6 bases. CDR3 coding DNA: TGTGCCATCAGTGAGTCGCAGATTGGAAACACCATATATTTT. Translated, it gives CAISESQIGNTIYF.

V usage is TRBV6-5 and J usage is TRBJ1-1; D uncertain. Germline CDR1 and CDR2: MNHEY and SVGAGI. The V end lost 6 bases, the J end lost 5 bases, and 10 bases lay between the germline ends. This CDR3 has 12 amino acids. CDR3 sequence: CASSPGRTEAFF. The CDR3 bases are TGTGCCAGCAGCCCTGGCCGGACTGAAGCTTTCTTT.

The rearrangement links TRBV9 to TRBJ2-3; D is uncertain. The CDR3 extends over 15 amino acids. CDR1 is SGDLS, CDR2 YYNGEE, per germline. Trimming cost V 0 bases and J 1 base, with 9 bases left between them. Written as DNA, the CDR3 is TGTGCCAGCAGCGTAGGAGCAAGGCGCACAGATACGCAGTATTTT. It encodes CASSVGARRTDTQYF.

The chain recombines TRBV7-9 with TRBJ1-1; 7 bases line up with TRBD1. Looked up from germline, CDR1 is SEHNR and CDR2 is FQNEAQ (reference sequence). CDR3 length: 17 residues. Trimming at V came to 2 bases and at J to 0 bases, leaving 9 bases not matched to a gene. The CDR3 loop reads CASSLSGDSLMNTEAFF. The CDR3 DNA reads TGTGCCAGCAGCTTAAGTGGGGACAGTTTAATGAACACTGAAGCTTTCTTT.

V usage is TRBV5-1 and J usage is TRBJ1-5; D is unresolved. The CDR3 loop spans 13 amino acids. CDR1 is SGHRS and CDR2 is YFSETQ in the germline V gene. Trimming took 0 bases from V and 6 from J, leaving 7 bases between them. In DNA, the CDR3 is TGCGCCAGCAGCTTGGAGGGAACTCAGCCCCAGCATTTT. Protein product: CASSLEGTQPQHF. The whole variable domain, filled in from reference TRBV5-1 and TRBJ1-5, reads KAGVTQTPRYLIKTRGQQVTLSCSPISGHRSVSWYQQTPGQGLQFLFEYFSETQRNKGNFPGRFSGRQFSNSRSEMNVSTLELGDSALYLCASSLEGTQPQHFGDGTRLSIL.

This sequence joins TRBV7-2 and TRBJ2-1; 9 bases line up with TRBD1. V lost 4 bases and J lost 4; bases outside the gene matches: 5. Germline V gene sequence: CDR1 SGHTA, CDR2 FQGNSA. The CDR3 contains 15 residues. The CDR3 region is CASSSTGTGYNEQFF. DNA of the CDR3: TGTGCCAGCAGCTCTACCGGGACAGGGTACAATGAGCAGTTCTTC.

The chain couples TRBV11-2 to TRBJ2-2, with D possibly matching TRBD1 (5 bases). The CDR3 extends over 15 amino acids. V gave up 2 bases and J gave up 0 bases, with 7 bases separating them. CDR1 is SGHAT, CDR2 FQNNGV, per germline. CDR3 loop: CASSLQGSNTGELFF. The CDR3 DNA is TGTGCCAGCAGCTTACAGGGATCGAACACCGGGGAGCTGTTTTTT.

V is TRBV19 and J is TRBJ2-5, with TRBD1 identical over 11 bases. V was pared by 3 bases and J by 2 bases, with 5 bases of the junction left unmatched. The CDR3 sequence is 16 residues long. Per the germline V gene, CDR1 is LNHDA and CDR2 is SQIVND (reference sequence). In DNA, the CDR3 is TGTGCCAGTAGTATCGGGACAGGGGGAGGGCAAGAGACCCAGTACTTC. Translated: CASSIGTGGGQETQYF.